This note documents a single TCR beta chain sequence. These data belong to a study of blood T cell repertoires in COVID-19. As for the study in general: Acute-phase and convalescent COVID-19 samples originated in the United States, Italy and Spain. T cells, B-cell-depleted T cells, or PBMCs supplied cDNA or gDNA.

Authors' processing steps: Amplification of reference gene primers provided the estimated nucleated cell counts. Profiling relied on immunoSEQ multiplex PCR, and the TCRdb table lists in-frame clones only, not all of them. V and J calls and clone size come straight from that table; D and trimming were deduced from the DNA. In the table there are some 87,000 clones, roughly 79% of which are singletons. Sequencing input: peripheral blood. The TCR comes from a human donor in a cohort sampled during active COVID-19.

CDR3 DNA: TGTGCCAGCGGACAAGCGAACACCGGGGAGCTGTTTTTT. This codes for CASGQANTGELFF. This chain links TRBV2 with TRBJ2-2, with D tentatively TRBD1 (5 bases). V shed 8 bases and J shed 0 bases, with 7 bases lying between them. Germline values: CDR1 SNHLY, CDR2 FYNNEI. The CDR3 sequence is 13 residues long.